The present TCR beta chain was sequenced within a study of blood T cell repertoires in COVID-19. Original handling: Estimation of nucleated cell counts was performed using reference gene primer amplification. Produced via immunoSEQ multiplex PCR; TCRdb's table is partial and in-frame only. Clone size and V and J calls were adopted from that table, with D and trimming inferred from the DNA. Of approximately 56,000 clones listed, 89% are singletons. Sequencing was performed on peripheral blood. The clonotype originates from a woman in her fifties or sixties with COVID-19, enrolled during active disease.

The CDR3 region is CASSLGTGRNYGYTF. The CDR3 bases are TGTGCCAGCAGCCTTGGGACAGGGCGTAACTATGGCTACACCTTC. J is TRBJ1-2 and V is TRBV9; 9 bases line up with TRBD1. Trimming cost V 4 bases and J 1 base; bases outside gene matches: 5. CDR3 size: 15 residues. Germline CDR1 and CDR2: SGDLS and YYNGEE.